This T cell receptor beta chain was obtained from a study of CD4 and CD8 cells across lung adenocarcinoma regions. Each CDR3 protein is one row after TCRdb ran MiXCR on the PCR reads. The sample lists tens of thousands of distinct CDR3 sequences, less than 60% occurring once. Losses at the gene ends were 8 bases for V and 1 base for J; bases not matched to a gene: 17. In germline, CDR1 is MNHNS, CDR2 SASEGT. The CDR3 extends over 18 amino acids. V and J are TRBV6-1 and TRBJ2-1, with 7 bases lining up with TRBD1. This TCR was sampled from a male donor with lung adenocarcinoma. The CD4 and CD8 labels of this study may be unreliable. Material for sequencing was CD8+ T cells from the center of a lung tumor. The CDR3 protein is CASQGGTGAYSSYNEQFF. Here the CDR3 DNA reads TGTGCCAGCCAAGGGGGAACAGGGGCCTATAGTTCCTACAATGAGCAGTTCTTC.